What follows are 24 T cell receptor beta chains derived from one specimen sequenced in a study of identical twins. Each CDR3 protein gets one entry after TCRdb re-called the 5' RACE reads with MiXCR. In the table there are 1.5 million to 2 million distinct CDR3 sequences, about 31% of which are singletons. The sequencing sample was made of cord blood. These receptors all come from a newborn girl in good health.

This clonotype was counted a few times. The V call is TRBV20-1, the J call TRBJ2-1; possible D gene TRBD2, 6 bases. The end of the DNA fits TRBJ2-7 better, so the J call may be wrong. Looked up from germline, CDR1 is DFQATT and CDR2 is SNEGSKA (reference sequence). The CDR3 loop spans 13 amino acids. The CDR3 region is CSLGTPSYNEQYF. The CDR3 DNA reads TGCAGCCTTGGGACTCCCTCCTACAATGAGCAGTACTTC.

The J gene is TRBJ2-1, the V gene TRBV2; 8 bases map to TRBD2. From germline, CDR1 is SNHLY and CDR2 FYNNEI. This CDR3 has 15 amino acids. V lost 3 bases, J lost 9 bases, and 10 bases stayed unmatched. CDR3 region: CASSDVGGGFIEQFF. The CDR3 DNA is TGTGCCAGCAGTGACGTTGGCGGGGGGTTCATTGAGCAGTTCTTC.

The genes are TRBV6-2 or TRBV6-3 and TRBJ1-2, with TRBD1 matching over 10 bases. Germline loops: CDR1 MNHEY, CDR2 SVGEGT. The CDR3 is 14 residues long. V shed 4 bases and J 7 bases; nucleotides not matched to a gene: 6. In DNA, the CDR3 is TGTGCCAGCAGTTCGGGACAGGGGATTGGTGGCTACACCTTC. As protein: CASSSGQGIGGYTF.

This clonotype was recorded a few times. The chain is built from TRBV29-1 and TRBJ1-5; 8 bases fit TRBD1. The CDR3 is made up of 14 amino acids. From germline, CDR1 is SQVTM and CDR2 ANQGSEA. The junction had 5 bases not matched to a gene; V was cut back by 0 bases and J by 7 bases. The CDR3 coding sequence is TGCAGCGTTGAAGATGGACAGGGCGGACAGCCCCAGCATTTT. It translates to CSVEDGQGGQPQHF.

This clonotype was counted only a few times. This chain connects TRBV3-1 to TRBJ2-3; D perhaps matches TRBD2 (6 bases). The CDR3 contains 16 residues. Germline CDR1 LGHDT, CDR2 YNNKEL (reference sequence). V was trimmed by 0 bases and J by 2 bases, leaving 12 bases between them. For the CDR3, the DNA is TGTGCCAGCAGCCAAGATCCGGGACTTTCCACAGATACGCAGTATTTT. This encodes CASSQDPGLSTDTQYF.

This sequence joins TRBV6-5 and TRBJ2-1; the D gene is possibly TRBD1 (5 bases). The germline V and J ends were trimmed by 6 bases and 10 bases, with 19 bases remaining between them. The CDR3 sequence is 14 residues long. Germline V gene data show CDR1 as MNHEY and CDR2 as SVGAGI. CDR3 amino acids: CASRSLRQIYEQFF. The DNA of the CDR3 is TGTGCCAGCAGGAGCCTAAGACAGATCTACGAGCAGTTCTTC.

This clonotype has only a few counts. The V call is TRBV20-1, the J call TRBJ1-6; no clear D gene. Trimming cost V 3 bases and J 10 bases, with 13 bases left between them. Germline-derived CDR1 and CDR2 are DFQATT and SNEGSKA (reference sequence). The CDR3 totals 13 residues. The CDR3 sequence is CSASLRGQSPLHF. In DNA, the CDR3 is TGCAGTGCTAGTCTCCGGGGTCAGTCACCCCTCCACTTT.

This clonotype was seen only a few times. The V and J genes are TRBV18 and TRBJ2-3, with 10 positions matching TRBD2. CDR3 size: 16 residues. V lost 1 base, J lost 2 bases, and 3 bases stayed unmatched. Germline assignment: CDR1 KGHSH and CDR2 LQKENI. DNA of the CDR3: TGTGCCAGCTCACCACTGCTAGCGGGGGTCACAGATACGCAGTATTTT. Amino acid sequence: CASSPLLAGVTDTQYF.

This clonotype was recorded at least ten times. The rearrangement links TRBV7-2 to TRBJ2-7; D gene unclear. This CDR3 contains 13 residues. Germline CDR1 is SGHTA and CDR2 is FQGNSA. Trimming stripped 2 bases from V and 4 bases from J, with 9 bases between. CDR3 in amino acids: CASSLMDGYEQYF. CDR3 nucleotides: TGTGCCAGCAGCTTAATGGATGGGTACGAGCAGTACTTC.

The chain is built from TRBV19 and TRBJ1-1; D not certain. The V gene lost 10 bases and the J gene lost 2 bases, with 14 bases spanning the gap. The CDR3 loop spans 13 amino acids. CDR1 and CDR2 from the germline V gene are LNHDA and SQIVND (reference sequence). As DNA, the CDR3 is TGTGCCACCACCCTTAGTGGTAACACTGAAGCTTTCTTT. It codes for CATTLSGNTEAFF.

This clonotype was detected many times. The gene calls are TRBV10-3 and TRBJ2-6; D remains ambiguous. CDR3 length: 15 amino acids. CDR1 is ENHRY, CDR2 SYGVKD, per germline. Trimming pared 2 bases from V and 0 bases from J, leaving 5 bases between. CDR3 sequence: CAISERHSGANVLTF. CDR3 in DNA: TGTGCCATCAGTGAGAGACACTCTGGGGCCAACGTCCTGACTTTC.

This clonotype appeared many times. V is TRBV6-6 and J is TRBJ2-7; D is uncertain. V lost 0 bases and J 3 bases, leaving 6 bases between the germline ends. The CDR3 totals 13 residues. Germline lookup yields CDR1 MNHNY and CDR2 SVGAGI (reference sequence). CDR3 in amino acids: CASSYSLGYEQYF. The DNA for the CDR3 is TGTGCCAGCAGTTACTCTCTCGGCTACGAGCAGTACTTC.

The table lists this clonotype with a few counts. V gene TRBV9 combines with J gene TRBJ2-6; tentative D call: TRBD2 (5 bases). V lost 0 bases to trimming and J lost 1 base, with 8 bases between them. CDR1 SGDLS and CDR2 YYNGEE come from the germline V gene. This CDR3 contains 16 residues. CDR3 region: CASSVGGQSGANVLTF. Here the CDR3 DNA reads TGTGCCAGCAGCGTAGGAGGGCAATCTGGGGCCAACGTCCTGACTTTC.

The V gene is TRBV7-6, the J gene TRBJ1-6, with D possibly being TRBD1 (5 bases). CDR1 is SGHVS, CDR2 FNYEAQ, per germline. The CDR3 is made up of 18 amino acids. Trimming pared 3 bases from V and 6 bases from J, leaving 21 bases between. DNA for the CDR3: TGTGCCAGCAGCTTGGGGATACAGGAATATTGTGCTAATTCACCCCTCCACTTT. Translated, it gives CASSLGIQEYCANSPLHF.

The V and J genes are TRBV2 and TRBJ1-6, with a tentative D call TRBD1 (6 bases). The CDR3 extends over 14 amino acids. In germline, CDR1 is SNHLY, CDR2 FYNNEI. Trimming pared 6 bases from V and 7 bases from J, leaving 13 bases between. In DNA, the CDR3 is TGTGCCAGCAGCGTGGGGGACACCAATTCACCCCTCCACTTT. This translates into CASSVGDTNSPLHF.

The chain links TRBV4-1 to TRBJ2-1; 8 bases are a match to TRBD2. The end of the DNA aligns better with TRBJ2-7, so the J call may be wrong. The CDR3 is made up of 17 amino acids. In germline, CDR1 is MGHRA, CDR2 YSYEKL. Here the CDR3 reads CASSQSTSGGSYNEQYF. The CDR3 DNA sequence: TGCGCCAGCAGCCAGTCTACTAGCGGAGGCTCCTACAATGAGCAGTACTTC.

This clonotype has only a few counts. J is TRBJ2-1 and V is TRBV14; D remains unclear. In germline, CDR1 is SGHDN, CDR2 FVKESK. The CDR3 loop spans 15 amino acids. V was clipped by 1 base and J by 6 bases, with 13 bases between them. The CDR3 bases are TGTGCCAGCAGCCAAGTGAAGTGGCGAGTCAATGAGCAGTTCTTC. Translating it yields CASSQVKWRVNEQFF.

Regarding this clonotype: Since a much larger clone is just one base distant, this may be a read error. The gene calls are TRBV6-6 and TRBJ2-7, with unresolved D. The CDR3 is made up of 11 amino acids. Germline V lookup: CDR1 MNHNY, CDR2 SVGAGI (reference sequence). V was cut by 2 bases and J by 4 bases, with 3 bases left in between. The CDR3 reads CASSYEYEQYF. The CDR3 coding sequence is TGTGCCAGCAGTTACGAGTACGAGCAGTACTTC.

This chain uses TRBV7-2 with TRBJ2-7, with a possible D match to TRBD1 (5 bases). Trimming removed 6 bases at V and 3 bases at J, with 12 bases between. Germline CDR1 SGHTA, CDR2 FQGNSA. The CDR3 is made up of 13 amino acids. The CDR3 DNA is TGTGCCAGCAGGGACGACAGAGTCTACGAGCAGTACTTC. Protein product: CASRDDRVYEQYF.

In its sample, this clonotype was seen a few times. The chain carries TRBV7-9 and TRBJ2-3; TRBD2 is a possible D gene (5 bases). The length of the CDR3 is 12 residues. CDR1 and CDR2 from the germline V gene are SEHNR and FQNEAQ (reference sequence). The CDR3 region has the DNA TGTGCTGAAAAGCGGACCACAGATACGCAGTATTTT. Translated: CAEKRTTDTQYF.

This clonotype has a handful of counts. The chain combines TRBV5-1 with TRBJ2-1, with 7 bases that match TRBD2. Germline-derived CDR1 and CDR2 are SGHRS and YFSETQ. The CDR3 spans 15 residues. The junction had 5 bases not matched to a gene; V was cut back by 1 base and J by 4 bases. CDR3 DNA: TGCGCCAGCAGCTTGATTACTAGCGATTACAATGAGCAGTTCTTC. Amino acids: CASSLITSDYNEQFF.

This clonotype was detected only a few times. V gene TRBV7-2 combines with J gene TRBJ2-1; 10 bases are shared with TRBD1. The CDR3 is 18 residues long. V was clipped by 0 bases and J by 2 bases; unmatched bases: 7. Germline CDR1 and CDR2: SGHTA and FQGNSA. This CDR3 reads CASSLAGTGTGAYNEQFF. The DNA of the CDR3 is TGTGCCAGCAGCTTAGCCGGCACCGGGACAGGGGCCTACAATGAGCAGTTCTTC.

This clonotype was counted only a few times. This chain joins TRBV28 and TRBJ1-4, with D perhaps TRBD1 (6 bases). Germline V gene lookup returns CDR1 MDHEN and CDR2 SYDVKM. CDR3 length equals 15 residues. V lost 6 bases and J lost 0, with 11 bases in between. The CDR3 sequence: CASRTRTATNEKLFF. CDR3 bases: TGTGCCAGCAGGACCCGGACAGCAACTAATGAAAAACTGTTTTTT.

The chain combines TRBV24-1 with TRBJ2-4; D is possibly TRBD2 (6 bases). The CDR3 runs to 15 residues. Trimming cost V 0 bases and J 5 bases, with 10 bases left between them. Germline CDR1 and CDR2: KGHDR and SFDVKD. CDR3 sequence reads: CATSDLRDWQNIQYF. In nucleotides, the CDR3 is TGTGCCACCAGTGATTTGAGGGACTGGCAAAACATTCAGTACTTC.